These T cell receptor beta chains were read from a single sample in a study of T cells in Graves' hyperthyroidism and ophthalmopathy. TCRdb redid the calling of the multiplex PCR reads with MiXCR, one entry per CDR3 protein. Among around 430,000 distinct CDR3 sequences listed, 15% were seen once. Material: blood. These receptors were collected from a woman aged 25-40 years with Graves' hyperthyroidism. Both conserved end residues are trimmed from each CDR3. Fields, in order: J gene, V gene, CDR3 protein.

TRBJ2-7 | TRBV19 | ASSIEGLEQY
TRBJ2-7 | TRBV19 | ASSPAGGFYEQY
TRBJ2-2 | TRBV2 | ASRELAGDTGELF
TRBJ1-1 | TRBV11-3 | ASSEGEKDTEAF
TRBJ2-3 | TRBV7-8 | ASAGDGHTDTQY
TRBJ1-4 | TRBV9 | ASSSWTGNNEKLF
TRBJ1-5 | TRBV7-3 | ASGGGAGQPQH
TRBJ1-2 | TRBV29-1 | SVGHNYGYT
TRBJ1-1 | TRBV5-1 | ASSQMTGKAEAF
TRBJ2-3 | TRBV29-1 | SVEPRNESTDTQY
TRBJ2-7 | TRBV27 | ATTPLGSYEQY
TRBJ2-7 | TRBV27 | ASRGTAHSPYEQY
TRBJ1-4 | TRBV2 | ASNWGAGNEKLF
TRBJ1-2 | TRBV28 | ASSHAYRDTTNYGYT